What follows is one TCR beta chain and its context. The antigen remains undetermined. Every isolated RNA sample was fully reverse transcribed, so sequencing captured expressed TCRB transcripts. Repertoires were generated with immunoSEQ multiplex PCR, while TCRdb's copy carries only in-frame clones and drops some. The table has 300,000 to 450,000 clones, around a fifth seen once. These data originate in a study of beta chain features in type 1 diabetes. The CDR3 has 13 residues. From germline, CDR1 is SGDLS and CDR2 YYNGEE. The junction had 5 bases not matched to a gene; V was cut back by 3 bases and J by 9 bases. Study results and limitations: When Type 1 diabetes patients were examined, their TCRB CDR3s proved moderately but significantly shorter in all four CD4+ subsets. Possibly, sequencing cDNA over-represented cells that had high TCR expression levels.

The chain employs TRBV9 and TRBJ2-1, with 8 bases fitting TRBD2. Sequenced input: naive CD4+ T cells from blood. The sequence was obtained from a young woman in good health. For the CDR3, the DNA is TGTGCCAGCAGCGCGGGGGGGGTAGGTGAGCAGTTCTTC. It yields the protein CASSAGGVGEQFF.